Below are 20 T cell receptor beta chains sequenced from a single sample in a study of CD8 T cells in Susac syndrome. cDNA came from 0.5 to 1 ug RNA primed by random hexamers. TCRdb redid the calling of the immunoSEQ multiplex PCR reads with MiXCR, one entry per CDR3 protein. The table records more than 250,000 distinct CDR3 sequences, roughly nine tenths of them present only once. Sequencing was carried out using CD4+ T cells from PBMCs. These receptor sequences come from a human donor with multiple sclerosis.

The CDR3 coding sequence is TGTGCCAGCAGCTTGTATGGGGGACGTCGAAATGAAAAACTGTTTTTT. Translation gives CASSLYGGRRNEKLFF. The gene calls are TRBV5-8 and TRBJ1-4; D may be TRBD1 (5 bases). Germline-derived CDR1 and CDR2 are SGHTS and YDEGEE. V shed 1 base and J shed 5 bases, with 15 bases lying between them. This CDR3 has 16 residues.

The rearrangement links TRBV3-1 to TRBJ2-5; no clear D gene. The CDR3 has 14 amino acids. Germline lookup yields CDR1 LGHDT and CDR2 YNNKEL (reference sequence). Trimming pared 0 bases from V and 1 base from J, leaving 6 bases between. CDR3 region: CASSQDLPQETQYF. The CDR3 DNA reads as TGTGCCAGCAGCCAAGACCTCCCCCAAGAGACCCAGTACTTC.

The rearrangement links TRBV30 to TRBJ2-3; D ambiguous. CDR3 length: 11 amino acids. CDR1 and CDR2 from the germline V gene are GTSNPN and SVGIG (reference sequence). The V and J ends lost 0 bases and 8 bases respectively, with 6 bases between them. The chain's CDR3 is CAWSVAGTQYF. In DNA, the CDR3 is TGTGCCTGGAGTGTAGCCGGTACGCAGTATTTT. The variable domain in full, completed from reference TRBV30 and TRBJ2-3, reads SQTIHQWPATLVQPVGSPLSLECTVEGTSNPNLYWYRQAAGRGLQLLFYSVGIGQISSEVPQNLSASRPQDRQFILSSKKLLLSDSGFYLCAWSVAGTQYFGPGTRLTVL.

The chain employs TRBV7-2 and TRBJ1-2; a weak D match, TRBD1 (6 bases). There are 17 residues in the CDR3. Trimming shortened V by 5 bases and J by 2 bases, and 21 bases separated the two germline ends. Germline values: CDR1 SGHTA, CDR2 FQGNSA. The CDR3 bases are TGTGCCAGCAGCCTGGGGACACGCCATACCGACAACTATGGCTACACCTTC. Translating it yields CASSLGTRHTDNYGYTF.

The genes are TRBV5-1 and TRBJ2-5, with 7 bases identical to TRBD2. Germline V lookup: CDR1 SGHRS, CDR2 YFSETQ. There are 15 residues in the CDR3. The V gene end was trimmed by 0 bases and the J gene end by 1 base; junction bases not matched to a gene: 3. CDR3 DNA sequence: TGCGCCAGCAGCTTGGGTCCTAGCGGCCAAGAGACCCAGTACTTC. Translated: CASSLGPSGQETQYF.

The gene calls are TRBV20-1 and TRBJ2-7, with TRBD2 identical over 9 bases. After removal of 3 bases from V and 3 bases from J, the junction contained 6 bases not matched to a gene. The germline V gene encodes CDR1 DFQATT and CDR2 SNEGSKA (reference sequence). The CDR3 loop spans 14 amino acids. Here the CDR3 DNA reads TGCAGTGCTAGTTGGAGCGGGGGGAACTACGAGCAGTACTTC. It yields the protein CSASWSGGNYEQYF.

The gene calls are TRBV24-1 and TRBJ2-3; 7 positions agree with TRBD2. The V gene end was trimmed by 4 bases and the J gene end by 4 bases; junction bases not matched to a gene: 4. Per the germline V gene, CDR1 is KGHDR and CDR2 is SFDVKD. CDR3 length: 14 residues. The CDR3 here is CATSDATSPDTQYF. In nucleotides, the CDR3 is TGTGCCACCAGTGACGCGACTAGCCCAGATACGCAGTATTTT.

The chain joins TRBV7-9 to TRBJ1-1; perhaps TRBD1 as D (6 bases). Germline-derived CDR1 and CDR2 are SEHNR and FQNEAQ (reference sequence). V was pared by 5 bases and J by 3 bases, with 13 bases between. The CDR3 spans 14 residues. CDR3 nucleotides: TGTGCCAGCAGCCCCTACACAGGGTACACTGAAGCTTTCTTT. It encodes CASSPYTGYTEAFF.

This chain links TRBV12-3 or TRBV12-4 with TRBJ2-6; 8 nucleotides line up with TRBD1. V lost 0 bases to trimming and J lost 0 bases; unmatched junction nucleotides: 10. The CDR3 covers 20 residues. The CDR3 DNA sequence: TGTGCCAGCAGTTTAGCAAAGGGGACAGGAGGCCGCTCTGGGGCCAACGTCCTGACTTTC. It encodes CASSLAKGTGGRSGANVLTF.

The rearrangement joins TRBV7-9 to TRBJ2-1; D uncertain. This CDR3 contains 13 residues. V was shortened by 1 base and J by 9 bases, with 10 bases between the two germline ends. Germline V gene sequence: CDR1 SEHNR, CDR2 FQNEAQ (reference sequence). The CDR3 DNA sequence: TGTGCCAGCAGCTTAGGCCTAGGAAGTGAGCAGTTCTTC. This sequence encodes CASSLGLGSEQFF.

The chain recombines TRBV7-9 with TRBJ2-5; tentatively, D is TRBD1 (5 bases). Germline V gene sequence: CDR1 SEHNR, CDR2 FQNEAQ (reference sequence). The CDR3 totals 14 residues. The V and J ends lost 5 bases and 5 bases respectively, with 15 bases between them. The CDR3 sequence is CASSPGWGPETQYF. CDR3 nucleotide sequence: TGTGCCAGCAGCCCAGGATGGGGCCCGGAGACCCAGTACTTC.

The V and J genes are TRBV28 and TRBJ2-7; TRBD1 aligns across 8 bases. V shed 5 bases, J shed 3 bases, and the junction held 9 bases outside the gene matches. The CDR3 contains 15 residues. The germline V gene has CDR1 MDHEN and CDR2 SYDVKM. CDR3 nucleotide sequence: TGTGCCAGCAGTGCTGCAGGGGGCTTAATCTACGAGCAGTACTTC. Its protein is CASSAAGGLIYEQYF.

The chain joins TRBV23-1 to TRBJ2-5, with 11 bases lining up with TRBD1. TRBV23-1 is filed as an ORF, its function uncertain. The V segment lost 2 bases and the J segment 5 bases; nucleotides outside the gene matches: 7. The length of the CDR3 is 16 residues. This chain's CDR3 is CASSQERGDRGETQYF. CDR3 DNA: TGCGCCAGCAGTCAAGAGAGGGGGGACAGGGGGGAGACCCAGTACTTC.

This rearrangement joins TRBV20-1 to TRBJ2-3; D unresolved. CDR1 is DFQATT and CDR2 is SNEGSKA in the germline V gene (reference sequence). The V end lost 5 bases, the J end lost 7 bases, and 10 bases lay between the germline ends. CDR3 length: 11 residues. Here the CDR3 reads CSAGGRYTQYF. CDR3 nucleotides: TGCAGTGCTGGCGGACGGTATACGCAGTATTTT.

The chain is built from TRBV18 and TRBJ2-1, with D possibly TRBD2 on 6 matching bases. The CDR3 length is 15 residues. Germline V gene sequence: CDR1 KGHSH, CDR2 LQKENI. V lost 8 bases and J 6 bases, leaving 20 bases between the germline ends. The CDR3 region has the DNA TGTGCCAGCGCGGTAGCGGTTAGGGGCATCAATGAGCAGTTCTTC. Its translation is CASAVAVRGINEQFF.

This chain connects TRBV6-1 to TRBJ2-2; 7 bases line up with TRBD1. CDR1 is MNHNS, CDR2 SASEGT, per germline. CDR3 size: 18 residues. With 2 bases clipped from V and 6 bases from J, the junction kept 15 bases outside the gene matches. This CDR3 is CASSESVGGVGSAGELFF. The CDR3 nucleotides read TGTGCCAGCAGTGAAAGTGTAGGGGGCGTGGGCTCTGCCGGGGAGCTGTTTTTT.

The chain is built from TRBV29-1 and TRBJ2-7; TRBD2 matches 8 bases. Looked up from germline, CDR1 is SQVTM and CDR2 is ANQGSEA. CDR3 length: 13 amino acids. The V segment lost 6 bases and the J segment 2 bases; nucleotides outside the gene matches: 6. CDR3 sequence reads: CSVVSGTTYEQYF. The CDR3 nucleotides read TGCAGCGTGGTTAGCGGGACCACCTACGAGCAGTACTTC.

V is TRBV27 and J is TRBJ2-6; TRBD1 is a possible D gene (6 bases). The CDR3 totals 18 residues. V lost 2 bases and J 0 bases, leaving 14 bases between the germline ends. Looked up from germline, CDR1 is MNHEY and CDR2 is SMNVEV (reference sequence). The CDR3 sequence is CASSLKPGTYSGANVLTF. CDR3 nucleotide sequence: TGTGCCAGCAGTTTAAAGCCAGGGACATACTCTGGGGCCAACGTCCTGACTTTC.

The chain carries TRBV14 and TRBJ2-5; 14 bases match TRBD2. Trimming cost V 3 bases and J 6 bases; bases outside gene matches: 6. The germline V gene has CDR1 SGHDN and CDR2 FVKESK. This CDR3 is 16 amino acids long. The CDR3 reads CASSHPGLAGVKTQYF. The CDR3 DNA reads TGTGCCAGCAGCCATCCGGGACTAGCGGGAGTGAAGACCCAGTACTTC.

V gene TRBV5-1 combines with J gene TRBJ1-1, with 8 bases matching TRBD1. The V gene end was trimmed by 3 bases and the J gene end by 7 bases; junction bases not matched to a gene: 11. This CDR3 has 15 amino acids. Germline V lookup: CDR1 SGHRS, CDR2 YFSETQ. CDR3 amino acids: CASSSAGDRRVEAFF. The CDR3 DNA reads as TGCGCCAGCAGCTCGGCGGGGGACAGGCGCGTTGAAGCTTTCTTT. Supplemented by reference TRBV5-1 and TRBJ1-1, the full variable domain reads KAGVTQTPRYLIKTRGQQVTLSCSPISGHRSVSWYQQTPGQGLQFLFEYFSETQRNKGNFPGRFSGRQFSNSRSEMNVSTLELGDSALYLCASSSAGDRRVEAFFGQGTRLTVV.